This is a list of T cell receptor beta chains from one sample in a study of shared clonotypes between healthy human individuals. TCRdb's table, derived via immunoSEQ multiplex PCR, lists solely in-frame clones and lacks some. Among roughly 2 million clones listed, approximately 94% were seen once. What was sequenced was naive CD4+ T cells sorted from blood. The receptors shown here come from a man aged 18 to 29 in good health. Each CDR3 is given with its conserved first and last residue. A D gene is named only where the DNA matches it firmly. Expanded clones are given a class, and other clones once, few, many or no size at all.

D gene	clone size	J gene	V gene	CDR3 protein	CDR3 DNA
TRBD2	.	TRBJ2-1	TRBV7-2	CASSLVSLAGGYEQFF	TGTGCCAGCAGCTTAGTCTCACTAGCGGGAGGGTATGAGCAGTTCTTC
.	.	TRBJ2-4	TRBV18	CASSPWPVAPGGKNIQYF	TGTGCCAGCTCACCATGGCCTGTGGCACCTGGGGGCAAAAACATTCAGTACTTC
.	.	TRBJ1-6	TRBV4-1	CASSQDEASGRSPLHF	TGCGCCAGCAGCCAAGATGAAGCCAGCGGTCGTTCACCCCTCCACTTT
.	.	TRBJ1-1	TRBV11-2	CASRPDRRGTEAFF	TGTGCCAGCAGGCCAGACAGGAGGGGCACTGAAGCTTTCTTT
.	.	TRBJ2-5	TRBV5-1	CASSLGPSSLETQYF	TGCGCCAGCAGCTTGGGTCCTTCTAGTCTTGAGACCCAGTACTTC
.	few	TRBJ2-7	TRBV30	CAWAAGREQYF	TGTGCCTGGGCCGCGGGCCGGGAGCAGTACTTC
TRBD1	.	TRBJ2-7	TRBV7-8	CASSLDDRGGYEQYF	TGTGCCAGCAGCTTAGACGACAGGGGCGGCTACGAGCAGTACTTC
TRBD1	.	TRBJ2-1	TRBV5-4	CASLSPTGGANNEQFF	TGTGCCAGCTTGAGCCCCACAGGGGGCGCGAACAATGAGCAGTTCTTC
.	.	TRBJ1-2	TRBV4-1	CASSGVYGYTF	TGCGCCAGCAGCGGGGTGTATGGCTACACCTTC
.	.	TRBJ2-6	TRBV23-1	CASGQRGGGANVLTF	TGCGCCAGCGGCCAAAGGGGTGGTGGGGCCAACGTCCTGACTTTC
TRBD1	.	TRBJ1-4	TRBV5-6	CASSLFGTENEKLFF	TGTGCCAGCAGCTTATTCGGGACAGAAAATGAAAAACTGTTTTTT
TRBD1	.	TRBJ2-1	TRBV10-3	CAISEGTGASNEQFF	TGTGCCATCAGTGAGGGGACAGGGGCGAGCAATGAGCAGTTCTTC
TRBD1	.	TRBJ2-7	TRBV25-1	CASSRSSGTGRSYEQYF	TGTGCCAGCAGTAGGTCGTCGGGGACAGGTAGATCCTACGAGCAGTACTTC
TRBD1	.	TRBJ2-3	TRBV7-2	CASSSGTGLSTDTQYF	TGTGCCAGCAGCTCCGGGACAGGCTTAAGCACAGATACGCAGTATTTT
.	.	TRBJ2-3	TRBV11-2	CASSNYNRQYF	TGTGCCAGCAGCAATTACAATCGCCAGTATTTT
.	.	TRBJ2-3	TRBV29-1	CSVQETVPTRRGTDTQYF	TGCAGCGTCCAGGAGACAGTTCCAACTAGAAGGGGCACAGATACGCAGTATTTT
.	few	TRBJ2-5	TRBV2	CASRSRGGVYETQYF	TGTGCCAGCAGATCCCGGGGCGGTGTCTACGAGACCCAGTACTTC
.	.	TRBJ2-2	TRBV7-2	CASSLTSGGGELFF	TGTGCCAGCAGCTTGACTAGTGGGGGCGGGGAGCTGTTTTTT
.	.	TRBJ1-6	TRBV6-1	CATPGPSSYNSPLHF	TGTGCCACCCCGGGGCCCAGCTCCTATAATTCACCCCTCCACTTT
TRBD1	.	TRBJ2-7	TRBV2	CASNFGTGSYEQYF	TGTGCCAGCAATTTCGGGACAGGGTCGTACGAGCAGTACTTC
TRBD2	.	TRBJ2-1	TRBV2	CASSPWGSGGNGEQFF	TGTGCCAGCAGTCCCTGGGGTAGCGGGGGAAACGGTGAGCAGTTCTTC
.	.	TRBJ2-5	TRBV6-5	CASSYSSGAQETQYF	TGTGCCAGCAGTTACTCGTCAGGGGCGCAAGAGACCCAGTACTTC
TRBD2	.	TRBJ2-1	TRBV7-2	CASSLSGGLYNEQFF	TGTGCCAGCAGCTTATCGGGGGGGCTCTACAATGAGCAGTTCTTC
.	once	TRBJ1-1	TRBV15	CATSSSPGGGTEAFF	TGTGCCACCAGCAGTAGTCCTGGGGGGGGCACTGAAGCTTTCTTT
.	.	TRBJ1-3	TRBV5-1	CASSSEGNTIYF	TGCGCCAGCAGCAGTGAAGGAAACACCATATATTTT
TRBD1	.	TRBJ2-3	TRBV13	CASSLLQGAPTDTQYF	TGTGCCAGCAGCTTACTACAGGGGGCGCCCACAGATACGCAGTATTTT
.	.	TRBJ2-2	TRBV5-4	CASSLDRSNTGELFF	TGTGCCAGCAGCCTGGACCGTTCGAACACCGGGGAGCTGTTTTTT
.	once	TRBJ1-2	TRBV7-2	CASSLRGESSYGYTF	TGTGCCAGCAGCTTAAGAGGTGAAAGTAGCTATGGCTACACCTTC
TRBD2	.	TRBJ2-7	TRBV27	CASSAYSIAGGRSYEQYF	TGTGCCAGCAGTGCCTACTCTATAGCGGGAGGCCGTTCCTACGAGCAGTACTTC
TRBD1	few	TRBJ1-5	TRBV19	CASAGGLHQPQHF	TGTGCCAGTGCAGGGGGGTTGCATCAGCCCCAGCATTTT
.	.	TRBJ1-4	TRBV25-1	CASCELGGGSEKLFF	TGTGCCAGCTGCGAACTTGGGGGGGGCAGTGAAAAACTGTTTTTT
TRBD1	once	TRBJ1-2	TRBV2	CASSGQGVRSYTF	TGTGCCAGCAGTGGACAGGGGGTGAGGAGCTACACCTTC
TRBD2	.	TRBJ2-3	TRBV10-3	CAISDSWLAGAGGTQYF	TGTGCCATCAGTGATTCCTGGCTAGCGGGGGCTGGGGGGACGCAGTATTTT
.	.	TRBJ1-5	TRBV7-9	CASSLAEGGGNQPQHF	TGTGCCAGCAGCTTAGCGGAAGGTGGGGGGAATCAGCCCCAGCATTTT
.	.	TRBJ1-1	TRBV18	CASSSRGNTEAFF	TGTGCCAGCTCAAGCAGGGGGAACACTGAAGCTTTCTTT